This T cell receptor (beta chain) was identified during a study of Ad26.COV2.S vaccination and SARS-CoV-2 variants. Regarding treatment: some 19 received Ad26.COV2.S at low or high dose, single or two shots; about 5 received placebo; per-sample allocation not given. Sampling was performed 63 days after the first vaccine or placebo injection. The method was immunoSEQ multiplex PCR; TCRdb's version includes in-frame clones alone and lacks a portion of them. The data show about 320,000 clones, roughly 90% seen once. This CDR3 spans 17 amino acids. With V trimmed by 7 bases and J by 8 bases, 20 bases remained unmatched. CDR1 is MDHEN and CDR2 is SYDVKM in the germline V gene.

The sequence was collected from a person aged 18 to 65 who received the Ad26.COV2.S COVID-19 vaccine or a placebo. The gene calls are TRBV28 and TRBJ1-2; 9 bases map to TRBD1. The specimen comprised peripheral blood, sampled in a trial of Ad26.COV2.S vaccine versus placebo. For the CDR3, the DNA is TGTGCCAGCACCCTAGGGAGGGGGACAGGGTCCCTCCGGGGCTACACCTTC. It yields the protein CASTLGRGTGSLRGYTF.